A selection of T cell receptor beta chains follows, all from one sample in a study of blood T cell repertoires in COVID-19. Data came from immunoSEQ multiplex PCR; TCRdb stores just in-frame clones and leaves some out. The sample lists fewer than 250,000 clones; approximately 81% were seen once. Sample: peripheral blood. These receptors were collected from a woman at least 80 years old with acute or convalescent COVID-19. The CDR3 runs from the conserved cysteine through the conserved F or W. D genes are given only for firm matches. Not every row has a clone size; where given, it reads once, few, many or a size class.

few	TRBJ1-4	15	NA	TRBV4-1	TGCGCCAGCAGCCAAGAGAGGGTGAATAATGAAAAACTGTTTTTT	CASSQERVNNEKLFF
NA	TRBJ2-5	14	NA	TRBV7-2	TGTGCCAGCAGCTTCGACAGGTATCAAGAGACCCAGTACTTC	CASSFDRYQETQYF
NA	TRBJ1-4	15	NA	TRBV18	TGTGCCAGCTCACCGGTGACAGCAACTAATGAAAAACTGTTTTTT	CASSPVTATNEKLFF
NA	TRBJ1-1	15	TRBD1	TRBV7-2	TGTGCCAGCAGCTTTCGGACAGGGTCGTACACTGAAGCTTTCTTT	CASSFRTGSYTEAFF
NA	TRBJ2-7	12	NA	TRBV10-1	TGCGCCAGCAGTGAGTCCGGTCGGGAGCAGTACTTC	CASSESGREQYF
NA	TRBJ2-7	15	TRBD1	TRBV19	TGTGCCAGTAGTATAGGTTCCGGGACAGCCTACGAGCAGTACTTC	CASSIGSGTAYEQYF
NA	TRBJ2-6	14	NA	TRBV3-1/TRBV3-2	TGTGCCAGCAGCTTGAGTTCTGGGGCCAACGTCCTGACTTTC	CASSLSSGANVLTF
NA	TRBJ1-6	14	TRBD1	TRBV7-2	TGTGCCAGCAGCCCAGGGACAGCTAATTCACCCCTCCACTTT	CASSPGTANSPLHF
few	TRBJ2-5	15	NA	TRBV7-7	TGTGCTAGCAGCTTAGGGGTGACTGGGGCGGAGACCCAGTACTTC	CASSLGVTGAETQYF
NA	TRBJ1-2	14	NA	TRBV11-2	TGTGCCAGCAGCTCCCCCGGGTGGCGGTATGGCTACACCTTC	CASSSPGWRYGYTF
NA	TRBJ2-3	16	TRBD2	TRBV5-4	TGTGCCAGCAGCGTTGGCAGCGGGGGGGCCCCAGATACGCAGTATTTT	CASSVGSGGAPDTQYF
few	TRBJ1-3	18	TRBD1	TRBV18	TGTGCCAGCTCACCACCGGTGCCAGGGGGCATCTCTGGAAACACCATATATTTT	CASSPPVPGGISGNTIYF
once	TRBJ2-2	16	TRBD2	TRBV4-2	TGTGCCAGCAGCACCAAGCGGGGGGAGGGTACCGGGGAGCTGTTTTTT	CASSTKRGEGTGELFF
NA	TRBJ2-1	13	NA	TRBV7-2	TGTGCCAGCAGCATAGGACTCTCGACTGAGCAGTTCTTC	CASSIGLSTEQFF
NA	TRBJ1-4	16	TRBD1	TRBV7-8	TGTGCCAGCAGCCCAATTATCGGGACAGGGCGCGAAAAACTGTTTTTT	CASSPIIGTGREKLFF
NA	TRBJ2-7	14	TRBD1	TRBV18	TGTGCCAGCTCACCCTCGGACAGGCACTACGAGCAGTACTTC	CASSPSDRHYEQYF
NA	TRBJ2-2	14	NA	TRBV9	TGTGCCAGCAGCGTAGTAACAGATACCGGGGAGCTGTTTTTT	CASSVVTDTGELFF
NA	TRBJ1-4	14	TRBD1	TRBV18	TGTGCCAGCTCACCCGGGACAGGGTATGAAAAACTGTTTTTT	CASSPGTGYEKLFF
NA	TRBJ1-1	14	TRBD1	TRBV28	TGTGCCAGCGACCCAGGGGGCTGGGACACTGAAGCTTTCTTT	CASDPGGWDTEAFF
NA	TRBJ2-2	16	TRBD1	TRBV6-2/TRBV6-3	TGTGCCAGCAGTTACCTGACGGCAGGGGGCACCGGGGAGCTGTTTTTT	CASSYLTAGGTGELFF
NA	TRBJ2-7	13	NA	TRBV29-1	TGCAGCGCCGTCAGGGATACTCCCTACGAGCAGTACTTC	CSAVRDTPYEQYF
NA	TRBJ2-2	14	NA	TRBV5-6	TGTGCCAGCAGCCCCCCGGGGACTCGGGGGGAGCTGTTTTTT	CASSPPGTRGELFF
NA	TRBJ1-1	14	TRBD1	TRBV18	TGTGCCAGCTCACGGTCGGACAGGGATACTGAAGCTTTCTTT	CASSRSDRDTEAFF
NA	TRBJ1-5	15	NA	TRBV5-4	TGTGCCAGCAGCGTCGACGGGGGGGCAGCCCAGCCCCAGCATTTT	CASSVDGGAAQPQHF
NA	TRBJ2-7	16	TRBD2	TRBV3-1/TRBV3-2	TGTGCCAGCAGCCAAGAACAGTGGGCTAGCGGGCTCGAGCAGTACTTC	CASSQEQWASGLEQYF
NA	TRBJ1-5	16	TRBD1	TRBV5-6	TGTGCCAGCAGCTTGGTTCAAGGGGGCCCCAATCAGCCCCAGCATTTT	CASSLVQGGPNQPQHF
once	TRBJ2-7	14	TRBD2	TRBV2	TGTGCCAGCACCCGGACTAGCGGGAGTTTTGAGCAGTACTTC	CASTRTSGSFEQYF
NA	TRBJ2-2	17	TRBD2	TRBV10-1	TGCGCCAGCAGTGATGGGGGAACTAGCGGGAACACCGGGGAGCTGTTTTTT	CASSDGGTSGNTGELFF
NA	TRBJ1-5	14	NA	TRBV18	TGTGCCAGCTCACCAGCCGGGAGCAATCAGCCCCAGCATTTT	CASSPAGSNQPQHF
few	TRBJ1-3	18	TRBD1	TRBV5-5	TGTGCCAGCAGCTCGTTTACGGGACAGGGGAGCTCTGGAAACACCATATATTTT	CASSSFTGQGSSGNTIYF
NA	TRBJ2-1	14	TRBD2	TRBV7-3	TGTGCCAGCAGCAGGGGCTCAGCGGGGAATGAGCAGTTCTTC	CASSRGSAGNEQFF
NA	TRBJ2-3	14	TRBD2	TRBV11-2	TGTGCCAGCAGCCCCGGGACTACCACGGTTACGCAGTATTTT	CASSPGTTTVTQYF
once	TRBJ2-5	15	TRBD2	TRBV9	TGTGCCAGCACTGTAGCGGGGGGGCCATTGGAGACCCAGTACTTC	CASTVAGGPLETQYF
NA	TRBJ1-1	14	NA	TRBV19	TGTGCCAGTAGTATTGGCTCAGAGAACACTGAAGCTTTCTTT	CASSIGSENTEAFF
NA	TRBJ1-2	12	NA	TRBV29-1	TGCAGCGTCCCAGGGGCGATCTATGGCTACACCTTC	CSVPGAIYGYTF
NA	TRBJ2-3	18	NA	TRBV30	TGTGCCTGGAGTGCCCCCCCCTTGGCGCGGACTAGCACAGATACGCAGTATTTT	CAWSAPPLARTSTDTQYF
NA	TRBJ2-2	18	NA	TRBV4-2	TGTGCCAGCAGCCAAGATAACAGGCAAGGCGTGAACACCGGGGAGCTGTTTTTT	CASSQDNRQGVNTGELFF
NA	TRBJ2-3	14	TRBD1	TRBV5-1	TGCGCCAGCAGCTCGACCGGACAGGCAGATACGCAGTATTTT	CASSSTGQADTQYF
NA	TRBJ1-1	18	TRBD1	TRBV18	TGTGCCAGCTCACCCACGACGCCGGGACAGAAAATGAACACTGAAGCTTTCTTT	CASSPTTPGQKMNTEAFF
once	TRBJ1-1	13	NA	TRBV5-4	TGTGCCAGCAGCTTGGTGTTGGCAGGAGAAGCTTTCTTT	CASSLVLAGEAFF
NA	TRBJ2-3	14	NA	TRBV29-1	TGCAGCGTTGTCGGGTCTACCGGCACAGATACGCAGTATTTT	CSVVGSTGTDTQYF
NA	TRBJ2-5	15	TRBD2	TRBV6-5	TGTGCCAGCAAGCGACTAGCGGGGGGCGAAGAGACCCAGTACTTC	CASKRLAGGEETQYF
once	TRBJ1-2	13	NA	TRBV10-3	TGTGCCATCACGGACTATGCCAACTATGGCTACACCTTC	CAITDYANYGYTF
NA	TRBJ2-1	15	TRBD1	TRBV10-1	TGCGCCAGCAGTTCGACCAGGGGGCCCCTCGTTGAGCAGTTCTTC	CASSSTRGPLVEQFF
NA	TRBJ2-7	13	NA	TRBV9	TGTGCCAGCAGCGTAGACGCTGGGCTCGAGCAGTACTTC	CASSVDAGLEQYF
NA	TRBJ2-1	15	TRBD1	TRBV5-1	TGCGCCAGCAGCGCCGGACAGGGATCCTACAATGAGCAGTTCTTC	CASSAGQGSYNEQFF
NA	TRBJ2-3	16	TRBD2	TRBV11-2	TGTGCCAGCAGCTTAGATCCGACTAGCGGAGCAGATACGCAGTATTTT	CASSLDPTSGADTQYF
NA	TRBJ2-3	14	NA	TRBV6-4	TGTGCCAGCAGTGAGACAGCTTCATCAGGGACGCAGTATTTT	CASSETASSGTQYF
NA	TRBJ2-2	15	TRBD2	TRBV18	TGTGCCAGCTCCCAAAGAAGGGAGGGAACCGGGGAGCTGTTTTTT	CASSQRREGTGELFF
NA	TRBJ2-1	13	NA	TRBV24-1	TGTGCCACCAGTGAGACAGTTTACAATGAGCAGTTCTTC	CATSETVYNEQFF
NA	TRBJ2-1	14	TRBD2	TRBV30	TGTGCCTGGAGTGCGGGGCGGGGGGGAAATGAGCAGTTCTTC	CAWSAGRGGNEQFF
NA	TRBJ2-7	13	TRBD1	TRBV28	TGTGCCGGCTATGACAGGGATTCGCACGAGCAGTACTTC	CAGYDRDSHEQYF
NA	TRBJ2-1	15	TRBD2	TRBV11-2	TGTGCCAGCAGCTTAGACCTCCTAGCGGGGGTTGAGCAGTTCTTC	CASSLDLLAGVEQFF
NA	TRBJ2-5	14	NA	TRBV3-1/TRBV3-2	TGTGCCAGCAGCCCCAGACGAGGGGGAGAGACCCAGTACTTC	CASSPRRGGETQYF
NA	TRBJ2-7	14	TRBD1	TRBV6-5	TGTGCCAGCAGCGCAAACAGGGGGCCCCACGAGCAGTACTTC	CASSANRGPHEQYF
NA	TRBJ1-2	18	TRBD1	TRBV7-8	TGTGCCAGCAGCTTAACCCCGGGACAGCTGGTTGCTAACTATGGCTACACCTTC	CASSLTPGQLVANYGYTF
NA	TRBJ2-5	13	NA	TRBV11-2	TGTGCCAGCAGCTTAGGCAGTTTAGAGACCCAGTACTTC	CASSLGSLETQYF